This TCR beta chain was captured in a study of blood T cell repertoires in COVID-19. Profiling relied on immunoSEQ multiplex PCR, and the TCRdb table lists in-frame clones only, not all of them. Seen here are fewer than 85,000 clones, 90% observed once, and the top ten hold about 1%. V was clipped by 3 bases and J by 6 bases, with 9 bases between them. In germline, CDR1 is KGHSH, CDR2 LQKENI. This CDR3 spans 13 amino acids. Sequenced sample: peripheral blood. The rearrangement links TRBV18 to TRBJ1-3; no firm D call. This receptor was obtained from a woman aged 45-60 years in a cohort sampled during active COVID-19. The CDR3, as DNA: TGTGCCAGCTCACCCGAGAGAGTAAACACCATATATTTT. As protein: CASSPERVNTIYF.